This TCR beta chain was sequenced during a study of early T cells in non-severe SARS-CoV-2 infection. Turning to the study itself: The study sequenced bulk RNA from unsorted whole blood, with chains unpaired.

The TCR library protocol attached unique molecular identifiers to the individual cDNA molecules. Each CDR3 protein gets one entry after TCRdb re-called the 5' RACE reads with MiXCR. The repertoire consists of 40,000 to 45,000 distinct CDR3 sequences, with 5% to 6.5% occurring once and the leading ten covering around 8%. This clonotype was counted many times. Trimming took off 3 bases at V and 7 bases at J, with 19 bases between the two ends. CDR1 and CDR2 (germline): DFQATT, SNEGSKA (reference sequence). The CDR3 length is 14 residues. The chain has TRBV20-1 and TRBJ2-7; D possibly corresponds to TRBD2 (6 bases). This sample comprised whole blood, obtained at baseline. The origin of this receptor is an adult who was a healthcare worker with PCR-confirmed SARS-CoV-2 infection or an uninfected control (not recorded which). CDR3 protein: CSASSWGRAGEQYF. The CDR3 region has the DNA TGCAGTGCTAGTTCGTGGGGCAGGGCGGGAGAGCAGTACTTC.